One T cell receptor (beta chain) is described in this entry. The V and J ends lost 4 bases and 2 bases respectively, with 9 bases between them. Germline V gene sequence: CDR1 SGHNT, CDR2 YYREEE (reference sequence). This CDR3 contains 13 residues. These data come from a study of blood T cell repertoires in COVID-19. About the research overall: COVID-19 samples from acute and convalescent phases originated in the United States, Italy and Spain.

Assay used: immunoSEQ multiplex PCR; TCRdb lists only in-frame clones, some missing. The table records around 26,000 clones, over 80% of them present only once. Sequences were obtained from peripheral blood. The chain recombines TRBV5-4 with TRBJ1-1; D not certain. The sequence derives from a human donor in a cohort sampled during active COVID-19. The CDR3: CASSLTLNTEAFF. The CDR3 coding sequence is TGTGCCAGCAGCCTCACTTTAAACACTGAAGCTTTCTTT.